The 16 T cell receptor beta chains listed next were all sequenced from one sample in a study of patients and donors after allogeneic stem cell transplantation. In TCRdb, the RT-PCR reads were re-called with MiXCR into one record per CDR3 protein. In the table there are approximately 200,000 distinct CDR3 sequences, around two fifths of which are singletons. Input material: blood, either unsorted or a sorted T cell fraction (not recorded which). All receptors derive from a human donor who was either an allogeneic HSCT recipient or a stem cell or donor lymphocyte infusion donor (not recorded which). It is not recorded whose cells these are; they may come from a transplant donor.

This chain links TRBV5-1 with TRBJ2-3, with D unclear. V was clipped by 1 base and J by 2 bases, with 14 bases between them. The CDR3 sequence is 16 residues long. Germline V gene data show CDR1 as SGHRS and CDR2 as YFSETQ. CDR3 nucleotides: TGCGCCAGCAGCTTGAGTCTAGGCGCAAACACAGATACGCAGTATTTT. Translating gives CASSLSLGANTDTQYF.

The chain is built from TRBV12-3 or TRBV12-4 and TRBJ2-2; D perhaps matches TRBD2 (5 bases). CDR3 length: 12 amino acids. Trimming removed 5 bases at V and 8 bases at J, with 9 bases between. For the CDR3, the DNA is TGTGCCAGCAGTATCGGGATGGGGGAGCTGTTTTTT. Protein: CASSIGMGELFF.

V gene TRBV7-9 combines with J gene TRBJ2-1, with D unclear. The CDR3 is 14 residues long. Per the germline V gene, CDR1 is SEHNR and CDR2 is FQNEAQ (reference sequence). Trimming took 2 bases from V and 4 from J, leaving 9 bases between them. The CDR3 DNA reads TGTGCCAGCAGCTTAAGGCTACCTTACAATGAGCAGTTCTTC. It yields the protein CASSLRLPYNEQFF.

The chain carries TRBV6-1 and TRBJ2-5; 8 bases map to TRBD1. Germline CDR1 and CDR2: MNHNS and SASEGT. Unmatched junction bases numbered 14, after V lost 3 bases and J lost 2 bases. CDR3 length: 18 residues. The CDR3 nucleotides are TGTGCCAGCAGTGATAGGACAGGGTACCTAGTCGGGCAAGAGACCCAGTACTTC. Its protein is CASSDRTGYLVGQETQYF.

Only a few counts were recorded for this clonotype. DNA for the CDR3: TGTGCCGCTCGAGGAGGGTCCGCAGATACGCAGTATTTT. Its translation is CAARGGSADTQYF. V is TRBV15 and J is TRBJ2-3; D is possibly TRBD2 (6 bases). Germline lookup yields CDR1 LNHNV and CDR2 YYDKDF (reference sequence). V dropped 11 bases and J dropped 4 bases, with 16 bases sitting between them. CDR3 length: 13 amino acids.

This chain links TRBV29-1 with TRBJ2-5, with a possible D match to TRBD2 (5 bases). The CDR3 totals 14 residues. Germline lookup yields CDR1 SQVTM and CDR2 ANQGSEA. V gave up 0 bases and J gave up 1 base, with 9 bases separating them. CDR3 region: CSVEDGSGQETQYF. As DNA, the CDR3 is TGCAGCGTTGAAGATGGGAGCGGCCAAGAGACCCAGTACTTC.

The gene calls are TRBV7-9 and TRBJ2-6, with unresolved D. The CDR3 covers 15 residues. Germline CDR1 reads SEHNR; CDR2 reads FQNEAQ (reference sequence). V shed 0 bases and J shed 0 bases, with 3 bases lying between them. Written as DNA, the CDR3 is TGTGCCAGCAGCTTAGCGAGCTCTGGGGCCAACGTCCTGACTTTC. This sequence encodes CASSLASSGANVLTF.

This clonotype was observed at least ten times. V and J are TRBV29-1 and TRBJ1-1, with a possible D match to TRBD1 (5 bases). V was cut by 3 bases and J by 5 bases, with 7 bases left in between. This CDR3 is 11 amino acids long. Germline assignment: CDR1 SQVTM and CDR2 ANQGSEA. CDR3 DNA: TGCAGCGTTGAGGGGGGGACTGAAGCTTTCTTT. Amino acid sequence: CSVEGGTEAFF.

In its sample, this clonotype was seen a few times. The chain has TRBV20-1 and TRBJ1-1; possible D gene TRBD1, 5 bases. This CDR3 is 15 amino acids long. Trimming left V 3 bases short and J 1 base short, with 15 bases between. Germline V gives CDR1 DFQATT, CDR2 SNEGSKA (reference sequence). For the CDR3, the DNA is TGCAGTGCTAGCATCTCGGGACCGACGAACACTGAAGCTTTCTTT. Encoded protein: CSASISGPTNTEAFF.

This clonotype was recorded a few times. CDR3: CSVSLDGGQPQHF. In DNA form, the CDR3 reads TGCAGCGTTTCTCTGGACGGGGGGCAGCCCCAGCATTTT. The V gene is TRBV29-1, the J gene TRBJ1-5, with D possibly being TRBD1 (5 bases). CDR3 size: 13 residues. Trimming took off 5 bases at V and 7 bases at J, with 15 bases between the two ends. CDR1 is SQVTM, CDR2 ANQGSEA, per germline.

The chain employs TRBV12-3 or TRBV12-4 and TRBJ2-1; D may be TRBD1 (6 bases). The V gene lost 7 bases and the J gene lost 1 base, with 17 bases spanning the gap. The CDR3 runs 16 residues. CDR3 DNA sequence: TGTGCCAGCACCCCCTCAGAAGGGGGTTCCTACAATGAGCAGTTCTTC. Amino acid sequence: CASTPSEGGSYNEQFF.

This clonotype was recorded a few times. The chain links TRBV7-9 to TRBJ1-2, with no clear D. CDR1 and CDR2 from the germline V gene are SEHNR and FQNEAQ (reference sequence). The CDR3 consists of 12 residues. V was pared by 6 bases and J by 3 bases, with 8 bases between. The CDR3 nucleotides are TGTGCCAGCAGAGGTTTGGACTATGGCTACACCTTC. As protein: CASRGLDYGYTF.

This sequence joins TRBV28 and TRBJ2-3; 10 positions match TRBD2. Germline V CDR1 and CDR2: MDHEN, SYDVKM. The J segment lost 3 bases and the V segment lost 3 bases, leaving 3 bases of the junction unmatched. The length of the CDR3 is 15 residues. The CDR3 reads CASSFSGRGTDTQYF. The DNA of the CDR3 is TGTGCCAGCAGTTTCAGCGGGAGGGGGACAGATACGCAGTATTTT.

V gene TRBV29-1 combines with J gene TRBJ1-2; D is perhaps TRBD1 (6 bases). The CDR3 extends over 12 amino acids. V was shortened by 4 bases and J by 2 bases, with 8 bases between the two germline ends. The germline V gene encodes CDR1 SQVTM and CDR2 ANQGSEA. CDR3 sequence: CSVGTGNYGYTF. CDR3 nucleotides: TGCAGCGTTGGTACAGGGAACTATGGCTACACCTTC.

The rearrangement links TRBV5-5 to TRBJ1-1; 9 bases align to TRBD1. The CDR3 has 16 residues. The germline gives CDR1 SGHKS, CDR2 YYEKEE (reference sequence). The V gene end was trimmed by 0 bases and the J gene end by 2 bases; junction bases not matched to a gene: 5. The CDR3 nucleotides read TGTGCCAGCAGCTTGGCCGGGGACAGGGCCAACACTGAAGCTTTCTTT. It is translated as CASSLAGDRANTEAFF.

The chain carries TRBV3-1 and TRBJ1-1; D not certain. This CDR3 spans 15 amino acids. V was trimmed by 5 bases and J by 3 bases, leaving 16 bases between them. The V gene's germline CDR1 is LGHDT and CDR2 YNNKEL (reference sequence). The CDR3 is CASSVSLVGYTEAFF. CDR3 nucleotide sequence: TGTGCCAGCAGCGTCTCCCTAGTGGGTTACACTGAAGCTTTCTTT. The variable domain in full, completed from reference TRBV3-1 and TRBJ1-1, reads DTAVSQTPKYLVTQMGNDKSIKCEQNLGHDTMYWYKQDSKKFLKIMFSYNNKELIINETVPNRFSPKSPDKAHLNLHINSLELGDSAVYFCASSVSLVGYTEAFFGQGTRLTVV.